The present TCR beta chain was sequenced within a study of a mutant IDH1 vaccine in newly diagnosed glioma. Across the study: Patients in the study were vaccinated eight times, receiving shots in weeks 1, 3, 5, 7, 11, 15, 19 and 23. Vaccines began 4-6 weeks after radiotherapy alone, or with temozolomide cycles.

Some clones are missing from TCRdb's copy, which holds only in-frame ones; the method was immunoSEQ multiplex PCR. Of about 54,000 clones in the sample, around 80% were seen once. Germline CDR1 reads SEHNR; CDR2 reads FQNEAQ (reference sequence). This CDR3 is built from 14 residues. With 5 bases removed from V and 3 bases from J, the gap between germline ends came to 14 bases. This sample's time point: week 23, last vaccination. With topical imiquimod, each dose of the vaccine consisted of 300 ug of mutant IDH1 20-mer peptide. Remarks on this clone: What it binds is unknown.

The source was PBMCs, collected from a glioma patient whose treatment included an IDH1 peptide vaccine. The rearrangement links TRBV7-9 to TRBJ2-7; tentative D call: TRBD1 (5 bases). This sequence originates from a man aged 40-50 years with glioma. CDR3 nucleotides: TGTGCCAGCAGCCCTCCAGACAGAGTCTACGAGCAGTACTTC. Encoded protein: CASSPPDRVYEQYF.